This TCR beta chain comes out of a study of blood T cells in healthy people across ages (dated by TCRdb to 2015 to 2017). The study in broad terms: In model experiments, template switching captured roughly one uniquely barcoded TCR beta cDNA molecule for every two T cells. Donors of different ages were randomly distributed across sequencing lanes to avoid experimental bias. Using the same blood draw, the study looked at two additional independent replicas of 1 million unique cDNA reads for two donors, one aged 18 to 30 and the other aged 80 or older. The study measured age-related changes in TCR beta repertoire diversity using deep sequencing normalized with unique cDNA molecular identifiers. The donors were split into four age groups: young (average approximately 16 years), middle-aged (around 40), aged (over 55) and long-lived (approximately 80). Points the paper makes about the study in general: As age increased, observed TCR beta diversity per million T cells dropped in a roughly linear way, and a significant reduction was already evident by age 40. Estimates of total diversity based on one million sequenced T cells were considered lower bounds and underestimates. Since profiling was done on bulk unsorted PBMCs, naive and antigen-experienced compartments could not be conclusively compared. Because donor CMV infection status was unknown, age-related changes in expanded clonotypes were potentially confounded. The percentage of naive T cells measured by flow cytometry correlated strongly with observed TCR beta diversity. The long-lived group showed more naive CD4+ T cells, fewer expanded clones and increased TCR diversity than the aged group, suggesting age selection.

This clonotype was observed a handful of times. Which antigen it targets is not known. No base quality values were provided; no much bigger clone lies one nucleotide off. Libraries came from 5' RACE. The listed sequencing device is Illumina HiSeq 2500. A second about 7 to 11 cycle PCR used a sample-barcoded 5' primer and a J-beta primer mix. Each TCR beta cDNA molecule received a unique molecular identifier from a template-switch 5' adaptor carrying 12 random nucleotides. Each sample yielded at least 3 million CDR3-containing paired-end reads. First-strand cDNA was synthesized from all RNA with the Mint cDNA synthesis kit, primed by a TRBC-specific oligonucleotide. Following uracil-DNA glycosylase treatment, a first 18-cycle PCR with universal primers M1SS and BC2_uni_R was performed on all cDNA. Per the source publication's procedure: For normalization, 1 million high-quality reads, each with a distinct molecular identifier, were randomly selected from each sample. Instead of being binned into consensus sequences, reads with shared molecular identifiers were discarded. MiTCR, run with a Q25 quality threshold and the strictest error-elimination algorithm, handled CDR3 identification, clonotype clustering and error correction. A nonparametric unseen species model using Euler transformation provided a lower-bound estimate of total TCR beta diversity. The public sequencing data were trimmed at Q25 with fastp and processed into clonotypes with MiXCR by TCRdb, which kept only in-frame beta chains. Entries are consolidated by CDR3 protein sequence, retaining the most common genes and DNA. TCRdb, not the original authors, processed these V and J calls. A total of about 580,000 distinct CDR3 sequences appear in this sample, roughly 43% of them only once. Under 30% of the sample belongs to the ten largest clones.

From cysteine to phenylalanine, the CDR3 is 15 amino acids long. The only DNA kept is the CDR3, 45 bases in frame from the first base. For CDR1 and CDR2, the germline V gene (reference sequence) lists LNHNV and YYDKDF. The V end loses 5 bases and the J end loses 3 bases, and a stretch of 14 bases separates them. The donors were some 36 Caucasian individuals from Russia, aged 6 to 90 years, who were systemically healthy. Each donor gave ten milliliters of peripheral blood, drawn into EDTA-treated Vacutainer tubes. Ficoll-Paque density-gradient centrifugation was used to isolate PBMCs, with at least 7 million obtained per sample. Trizol reagent was used to extract total RNA from PBMCs, with at least 6 micrograms per sample. For every donor, flow cytometry on a PBMC aliquot measured the percentage of naive CD45RAhigh/CD27high T cells.

The sequence was obtained from an older man in good health. Sequenced: blood. The chain was built from TRBV15 and TRBJ1-5; the D segment could be TRBD1, given 6 matching bases. The sequenced DNA: TGTGCCACCAGCCTTCTGAGGACAGACAATCAGCCCCAGCATTTT. Translated, it reads CATSLLRTDNQPQHF.